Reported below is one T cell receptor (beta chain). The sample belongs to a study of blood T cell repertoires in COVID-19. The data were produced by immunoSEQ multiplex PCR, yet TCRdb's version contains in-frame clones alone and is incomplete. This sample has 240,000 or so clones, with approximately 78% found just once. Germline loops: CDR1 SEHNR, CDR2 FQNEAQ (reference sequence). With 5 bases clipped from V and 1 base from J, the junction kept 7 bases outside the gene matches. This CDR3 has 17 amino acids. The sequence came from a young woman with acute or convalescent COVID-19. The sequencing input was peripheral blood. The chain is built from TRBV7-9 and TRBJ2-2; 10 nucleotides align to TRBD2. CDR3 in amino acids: CASSPSLAGENTGELFF. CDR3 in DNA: TGTGCCAGCAGCCCCAGCCTAGCGGGAGAGAACACCGGGGAGCTGTTTTTT.